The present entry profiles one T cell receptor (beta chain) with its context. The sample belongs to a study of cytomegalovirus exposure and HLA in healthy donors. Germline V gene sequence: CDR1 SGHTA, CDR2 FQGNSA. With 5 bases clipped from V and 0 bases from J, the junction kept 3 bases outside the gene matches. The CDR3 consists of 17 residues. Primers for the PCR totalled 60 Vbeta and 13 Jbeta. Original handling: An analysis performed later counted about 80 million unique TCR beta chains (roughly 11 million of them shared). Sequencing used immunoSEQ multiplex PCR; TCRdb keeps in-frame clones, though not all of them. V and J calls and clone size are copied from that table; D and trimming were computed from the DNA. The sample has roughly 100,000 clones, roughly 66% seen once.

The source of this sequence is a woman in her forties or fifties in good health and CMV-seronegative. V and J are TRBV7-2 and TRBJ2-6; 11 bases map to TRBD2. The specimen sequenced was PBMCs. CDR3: CASSRTSGSSGANVLTF. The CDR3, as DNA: TGTGCCAGCAGCCGTACTAGCGGGAGCTCTGGGGCCAACGTCCTGACTTTC.